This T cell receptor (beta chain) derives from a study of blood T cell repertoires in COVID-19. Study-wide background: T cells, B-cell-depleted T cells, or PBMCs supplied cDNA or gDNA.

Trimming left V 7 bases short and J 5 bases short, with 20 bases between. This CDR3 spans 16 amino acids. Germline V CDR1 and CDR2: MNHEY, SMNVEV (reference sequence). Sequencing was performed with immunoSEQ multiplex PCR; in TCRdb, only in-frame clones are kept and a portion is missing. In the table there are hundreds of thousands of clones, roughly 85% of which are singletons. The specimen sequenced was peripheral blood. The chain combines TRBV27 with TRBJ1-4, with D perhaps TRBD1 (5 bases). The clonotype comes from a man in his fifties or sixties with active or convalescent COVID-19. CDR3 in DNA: TGTGCCAGCAAGAGGGAATGGGGGGGGAGGAATGAAAAACTGTTTTTT. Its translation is CASKREWGGRNEKLFF. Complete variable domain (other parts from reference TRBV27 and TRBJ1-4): EAQVTQNPRYLITVTGKKLTVTCSQNMNHEYMSWYRQDPGLGLRQIYYSMNVEVTDKGDVPEGYKVSRKEKRNFPLILESPSPNQTSLYFCASKREWGGRNEKLFFGSGTQLSVL.